This T cell receptor beta chain stems from a study of T cell responses to AZD1222 COVID-19 vaccine. Clones were read by immunoSEQ multiplex PCR, and TCRdb kept only the in-frame ones, dropping some. The sample includes some 280,000 clones, approximately 94% seen only once; the top ten take around 0.6%. Second-dose intervals near 4 or 12 weeks were combined. Germline V CDR1 and CDR2: MNHEY, SVGAGI. V shed 6 bases and J 6 bases; nucleotides not matched to a gene: 7. This CDR3 is 14 amino acids long. A word on this clone: Its specificity is not known.

The study, taken as a whole, reports: A mostly white British donor set with more females was recruited, and clonal diversity was possibly underestimated. Recipients of two AZD1222 doses showed rising Spike-specific TCR breadth and depth. Unmutated regions of variants are reportedly targeted by nearly half of spike-specific TCRs.

Sequencing used peripheral blood, obtained 28 days after the second AZD1222 dose. This TCR derives from an adult who received the AZD1222 COVID-19 vaccine. The V call is TRBV6-5, the J call TRBJ1-5; 8 bases are a match to TRBD1. In nucleotides, the CDR3 is TGTGCCAGCAGCTCGGGGACAGGTATTCAGCCCCAGCATTTT. This gives the protein CASSSGTGIQPQHF.